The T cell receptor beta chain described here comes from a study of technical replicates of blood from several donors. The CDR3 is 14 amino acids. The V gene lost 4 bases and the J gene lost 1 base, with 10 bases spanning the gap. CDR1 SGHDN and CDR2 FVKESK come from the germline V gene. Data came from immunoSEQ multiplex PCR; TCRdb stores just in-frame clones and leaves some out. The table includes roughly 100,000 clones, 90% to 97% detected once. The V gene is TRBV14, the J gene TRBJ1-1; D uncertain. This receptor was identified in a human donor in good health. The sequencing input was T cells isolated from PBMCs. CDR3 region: CASSRLRQNTEAFF. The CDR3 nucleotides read TGTGCCAGCAGCCGTTTGAGACAGAACACTGAAGCTTTCTTT.